The sample holds many counts of the clone carrying this T cell receptor (beta chain). The sample comes from a study of T cells in Graves' hyperthyroidism and ophthalmopathy. Researchers amplified the TCR beta CDR3 regions from RNA transcripts. First-round RT-PCR targeting the TCR CDR3 was performed with the HTBI primer set. TCRdb reanalysed the multiplex PCR reads using MiXCR and keeps one entry per CDR3 protein. The sample lists roughly 280,000 distinct CDR3 sequences; about 15% were seen once. Source material: blood. This TCR was sampled from a woman aged 55-70 years with Graves' ophthalmopathy.

The CDR3 DNA is TGTGCCAGCAGCTCAACAGGGGGCCAGCCCCAGCATTTT. It codes for CASSSTGGQPQHF. The genes are TRBV9 and TRBJ1-5; 9 nucleotides match TRBD1. This CDR3 has 13 amino acids. Germline-derived CDR1 and CDR2 are SGDLS and YYNGEE. J gave up 7 bases and V 4 bases, and 3 bases lay outside the gene matches.